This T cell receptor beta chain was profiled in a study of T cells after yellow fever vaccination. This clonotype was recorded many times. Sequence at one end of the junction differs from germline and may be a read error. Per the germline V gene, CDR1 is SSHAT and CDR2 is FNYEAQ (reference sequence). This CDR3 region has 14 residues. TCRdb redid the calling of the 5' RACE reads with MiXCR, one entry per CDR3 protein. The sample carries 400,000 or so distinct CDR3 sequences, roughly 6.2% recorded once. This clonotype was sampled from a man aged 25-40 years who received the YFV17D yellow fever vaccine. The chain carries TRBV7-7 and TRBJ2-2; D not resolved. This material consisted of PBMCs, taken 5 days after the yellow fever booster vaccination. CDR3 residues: CASSPTGMPGELFF. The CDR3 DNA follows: TGTGCTAGCAGCCCTACGGGCATGCCCGGGGAGCTGTTTTTT.